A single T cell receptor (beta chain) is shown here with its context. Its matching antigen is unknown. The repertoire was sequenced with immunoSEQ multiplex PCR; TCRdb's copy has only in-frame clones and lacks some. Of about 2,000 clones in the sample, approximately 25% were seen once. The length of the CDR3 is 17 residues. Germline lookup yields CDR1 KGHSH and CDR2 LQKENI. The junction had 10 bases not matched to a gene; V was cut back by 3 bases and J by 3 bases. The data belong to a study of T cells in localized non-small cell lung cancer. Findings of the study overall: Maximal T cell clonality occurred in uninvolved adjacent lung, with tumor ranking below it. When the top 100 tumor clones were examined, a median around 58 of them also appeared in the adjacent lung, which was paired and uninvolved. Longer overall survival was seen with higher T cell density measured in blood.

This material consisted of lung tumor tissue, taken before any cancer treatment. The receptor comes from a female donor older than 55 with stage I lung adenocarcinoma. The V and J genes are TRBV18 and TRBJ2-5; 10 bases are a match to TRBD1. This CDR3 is CASSPLEVDRGKETQYF. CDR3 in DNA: TGTGCCAGCTCACCCCTTGAGGTGGACAGGGGGAAAGAGACCCAGTACTTC.